Each of the 20 T cell receptor beta chains below was sequenced from the same sample in a study of shared clonotypes between healthy human individuals. Clones were sequenced by immunoSEQ multiplex PCR, and TCRdb holds only the in-frame ones, with some missing. The data show 2 million to 2.5 million clones, with 90% to 95% seen just once and around 0.4% held by the top ten. The sample taken for sequencing was naive CD4+ T cells from PBMCs. Subset: CD45RA+ positively selected. The receptors were gathered from a man younger than 35 in good health. Some clones in this sample may be carry-over from other donors' samples.

The chain employs TRBV6-5 and TRBJ2-3, with 10 bases that match TRBD2. V was pared by 2 bases and J by 4 bases, with 3 bases of the junction left unmatched. This CDR3 is built from 15 residues. Germline-derived CDR1 and CDR2 are MNHEY and SVGAGI. CDR3 sequence (DNA): TGTGCCAGCAGTTACACTAGCGGGACTCCAGATACGCAGTATTTT. This encodes CASSYTSGTPDTQYF.

This rearrangement joins TRBV5-1 to TRBJ1-1; possibly TRBD1 for D (5 bases). The CDR3 covers 15 residues. CDR1 and CDR2 (germline): SGHRS, YFSETQ. The V and J ends lost 0 bases and 6 bases respectively, with 15 bases between them. CDR3: CASSLVPGMRSEAFF. The CDR3 nucleotides are TGCGCCAGCAGCTTGGTCCCAGGGATGAGGTCTGAAGCTTTCTTT.

A note on this clone: Additional DNA sequences in this sample encode the identical CDR3. The rearrangement uses TRBV28 and TRBJ2-3, with D unclear. V gave up 1 base and J gave up 6 bases, with 5 bases separating them. Germline loops: CDR1 MDHEN, CDR2 SYDVKM. The CDR3 is 12 residues long. CDR3 sequence (DNA): TGTGCCAGCAGTTTATTGTCGGATACGCAGTATTTT. It yields the protein CASSLLSDTQYF.

The chain combines TRBV27 with TRBJ2-7, with 8 bases matching TRBD1. CDR3 size: 15 residues. The V gene end was trimmed by 6 bases and the J gene end by 2 bases; junction bases not matched to a gene: 9. Germline CDR1 reads MNHEY; CDR2 reads SMNVEV (reference sequence). CDR3 DNA: TGTGCCAGCAGCTACAGGGGGACTTTGACCTACGAGCAGTACTTC. Its protein is CASSYRGTLTYEQYF.

The CDR3 coding sequence is TGTGCCAGCAGCTCGGCTTCTTCCACCGGGGAGCTGTTTTTT. Protein product: CASSSASSTGELFF. The chain recombines TRBV7-2 with TRBJ2-2; D gene uncertain. Germline-derived CDR1 and CDR2 are SGHTA and FQGNSA. CDR3 length equals 14 residues. V was trimmed by 4 bases and J by 4 bases, leaving 10 bases between them. The full variable domain, with the rest looked up from reference TRBV7-2 and TRBJ2-2, is GAGVSQSPSNKVTEKGKDVELRCDPISGHTALYWYRQSLGQGLEFLIYFQGNSAPDKSGLPSDRFSAERTGGSVSTLTIQRTQQEDSAVYLCASSSASSTGELFFGEGSRLTVL.

The chain recombines TRBV7-2 with TRBJ1-5, with D perhaps TRBD1 (6 bases). The germline V and J ends were trimmed by 1 base and 5 bases, with 12 bases remaining between them. Germline V gene sequence: CDR1 SGHTA, CDR2 FQGNSA. The CDR3 loop spans 15 amino acids. The CDR3 nucleotides are TGTGCCAGCAGCTTAGTTAGTCAGGGGCATCAGCCCCAGCATTTT. This gives the protein CASSLVSQGHQPQHF.

This clone has more than one count but fewer than ten. J is TRBJ2-7 and V is TRBV5-1; 11 positions match TRBD1. Germline CDR1 reads SGHRS; CDR2 reads YFSETQ. J was trimmed by 3 bases and V by 5 bases; bases with no gene match: 4. The CDR3 runs to 14 residues. Here the CDR3 DNA reads TGCGCCAGCAGGCCCGGGACAGGGGGCTACGAGCAGTACTTC. It is translated as CASRPGTGGYEQYF.

This chain connects TRBV7-9 to TRBJ2-3; 7 nucleotides align to TRBD2. CDR3 length: 17 residues. Trimming removed 4 bases from V and 0 bases from J; junction bases left unmatched: 10. CDR1 SEHNR and CDR2 FQNEAQ come from the germline V gene (reference sequence). The CDR3 region has the DNA TGTGCCAGCAGCTCGCGTAGGGGTAGCGGGAGCACAGATACGCAGTATTTT. This sequence encodes CASSSRRGSGSTDTQYF.

The V gene is TRBV15, the J gene TRBJ2-7, with 7 bases matching TRBD2. The junction had 7 bases not matched to a gene; V was cut back by 0 bases and J by 2 bases. Germline values: CDR1 LNHNV, CDR2 YYDKDF (reference sequence). This CDR3 comprises 16 residues. The CDR3 sequence: CATSRDGQRGAYEQYF. As DNA, the CDR3 is TGTGCCACCAGCAGAGATGGTCAGCGGGGAGCCTACGAGCAGTACTTC.

DNA for the CDR3: TGTGCCAGCAGTCCGCCTGGGCGGAGCAATCAGCCCCAGCATTTT. Translation gives CASSPPGRSNQPQHF. This chain connects TRBV6-6 to TRBJ1-5; unclear D gene. The V and J ends lost 5 bases and 1 base respectively, with 12 bases between them. The CDR3 spans 15 residues. Germline-derived CDR1 and CDR2 are MNHNY and SVGAGI (reference sequence).

The rearrangement joins TRBV5-1 to TRBJ2-7; D is uncertain. There are 14 residues in the CDR3. CDR1 is SGHRS and CDR2 is YFSETQ in the germline V gene. V lost 0 bases and J lost 6, with 13 bases in between. The CDR3 here is CASSLVVAAGEQYF. The CDR3 DNA follows: TGCGCCAGCAGCTTGGTCGTGGCCGCCGGCGAGCAGTACTTC.

As to this clone: The sample carries other DNA sequences with the same CDR3. V usage is TRBV7-3 and J usage is TRBJ2-2; D ambiguous. Germline V CDR1 and CDR2: SGHTA, FQGTGA. This CDR3 comprises 13 residues. Trimming cost V 5 bases and J 4 bases, with 8 bases left between them. The CDR3 sequence: CASSSTGTGELFF. The DNA of the CDR3 is TGTGCCAGCAGCAGTACGGGCACCGGGGAGCTGTTTTTT.

V is TRBV18 and J is TRBJ1-1; no definite D call. CDR3 length: 15 amino acids. Trimming left V 6 bases short and J 2 bases short, with 16 bases between. Germline CDR1 KGHSH, CDR2 LQKENI. The DNA of the CDR3 is TGTGCCAGCTCCAACCTCAATGGAGGCAACACTGAAGCTTTCTTT. It encodes CASSNLNGGNTEAFF.

This CDR3 is CSVEGGRGYGYTF. In nucleotides, the CDR3 is TGCAGCGTTGAAGGGGGGCGCGGCTATGGCTACACCTTC. This chain joins TRBV29-1 and TRBJ1-2; D may be TRBD1 (6 bases). Trimming cost V 1 base and J 4 bases, with 10 bases left between them. This CDR3 comprises 13 residues. Germline V gives CDR1 SQVTM, CDR2 ANQGSEA.

With regard to this clone: Other DNA sequences of this sample code for an identical CDR3. The chain has TRBV6-5 and TRBJ2-3, with a tentative D call TRBD1 (5 bases). Trimming pared 2 bases from V and 0 bases from J, leaving 9 bases between. CDR3 size: 15 residues. CDR1 is MNHEY, CDR2 SVGAGI, per germline. Here the CDR3 reads CASSYGAGSTDTQYF. The CDR3 region has the DNA TGTGCCAGCAGTTACGGGGCAGGGAGCACAGATACGCAGTATTTT.

V and J are TRBV5-4 and TRBJ2-7, with 8 bases aligning to TRBD2. Germline CDR1 SGHNT, CDR2 YYREEE (reference sequence). V shed 1 base and J 4 bases; nucleotides not matched to a gene: 7. The CDR3 covers 15 residues. The CDR3 sequence: CASSLLGGRRYEQYF. The CDR3 DNA follows: TGTGCCAGCAGCTTGCTGGGCGGGAGGCGGTACGAGCAGTACTTC. Full variable domain (outside the CDR3, taken from reference TRBV5-4 and TRBJ2-7): ETGVTQSPTHLIKTRGQQVTLRCSSQSGHNTVSWYQQALGQGPQFIFQYYREEENGRGNFPPRFSGLQFPNYSSELNVNALELDDSALYLCASSLLGGRRYEQYFGPGTRLTVT.

The rearrangement links TRBV18 to TRBJ1-4, with 8 bases lining up with TRBD1. Germline V gene sequence: CDR1 KGHSH, CDR2 LQKENI. The CDR3 is made up of 15 amino acids. The trim removed 3 bases at V and 12 bases at J, leaving 12 bases unmatched. In DNA form, the CDR3 reads TGTGCCAGCTCACCTCCGGGGAACACAGGGGGGCAACTGTTTTTT. It encodes CASSPPGNTGGQLFF.

This chain links TRBV5-1 with TRBJ1-2; D is ambiguous. CDR1 is SGHRS, CDR2 YFSETQ, per germline. There are 13 residues in the CDR3. V lost 2 bases and J 4 bases, leaving 9 bases between the germline ends. Here the CDR3 reads CASSLQVGYGYTF. For the CDR3, the DNA is TGCGCCAGCAGCTTACAAGTCGGCTATGGCTACACCTTC.

The V gene is TRBV7-2, the J gene TRBJ1-3, with unresolved D. V was trimmed by 4 bases and J by 4 bases, leaving 14 bases between them. The CDR3 runs to 15 residues. Germline CDR1 is SGHTA and CDR2 is FQGNSA. The CDR3 sequence: CASSSLGVGGNTIYF. CDR3 nucleotides: TGTGCCAGCAGCTCCCTCGGTGTAGGAGGAAACACCATATATTTT.

With respect to this clone: The same CDR3 also results from other DNA sequences found in this sample. The chain uses TRBV7-9 and TRBJ2-7, with 10 bases matching TRBD2. Germline trimming cut 5 bases from V and 2 bases from J; bases unmatched to any gene: 6. The length of the CDR3 is 15 residues. Germline CDR1 and CDR2: SEHNR and FQNEAQ (reference sequence). CDR3 amino acids: CASSLELAGPYEQYF. The CDR3 coding sequence is TGTGCCAGCAGCCTCGAACTAGCGGGGCCCTACGAGCAGTACTTC.